Each of the 7 T cell receptor beta chains below was sequenced from the same sample in a study of T cells in localized non-small cell lung cancer. Profiled with immunoSEQ multiplex PCR; TCRdb holds only in-frame clones, not every one. Of 15,000 to 20,000 clones in the sample, roughly 89% were seen once. Here the sequenced sample was peripheral blood, taken before any cancer treatment. These receptors were obtained from a male donor at least 60 years old with stage II squamous cell lung carcinoma.

The gene calls are TRBV2 and TRBJ2-1; 9 nucleotides agree with TRBD1. Germline CDR1 is SNHLY and CDR2 is FYNNEI. This CDR3 is 15 amino acids long. The V segment lost 4 bases and the J segment 7 bases; nucleotides outside the gene matches: 8. The chain's CDR3 is CASSGDRVTGNEQFF. The CDR3 DNA follows: TGTGCCAGCAGTGGGGACAGGGTGACGGGGAATGAGCAGTTCTTC.

J is TRBJ1-2 and V is TRBV28, with D uncertain. This CDR3 region has 13 residues. The germline V gene encodes CDR1 MDHEN and CDR2 SYDVKM. Trimming took 3 bases from V and 4 from J, leaving 9 bases between them. The CDR3 spells CASSFPQAYGYTF. DNA of the CDR3: TGTGCCAGCAGTTTTCCCCAGGCCTATGGCTACACCTTC.

J is TRBJ2-6 and V is TRBV6-6; TRBD2 agrees at 8 bases. This CDR3 has 16 amino acids. The germline gives CDR1 MNHNY, CDR2 SVGAGI (reference sequence). Losses at the gene ends were 6 bases for V and 0 bases for J; bases not matched to a gene: 4. CDR3 sequence (DNA): TGTGCCAGCAGGGACGGGGGGGGCTCTGGGGCCAACGTCCTGACTTTC. Its protein product is CASRDGGGSGANVLTF.

The CDR3: CATSTPWVLRGSYNEQFF. CDR3 DNA: TGTGCCACCAGCACCCCTTGGGTCCTTCGAGGCTCCTACAATGAGCAGTTCTTC. This chain links TRBV15 with TRBJ2-1; D gene unclear. Trimming cost V 4 bases and J 0 bases, with 19 bases left between them. Germline CDR1 and CDR2: LNHNV and YYDKDF (reference sequence). The CDR3 is made up of 18 amino acids.

The chain employs TRBV7-9 and TRBJ2-6; D uncertain. The CDR3 is 15 amino acids. With 3 bases removed from V and 2 bases from J, the gap between germline ends came to 8 bases. The germline V gene has CDR1 SEHNR and CDR2 FQNEAQ (reference sequence). CDR3 sequence (DNA): TGTGCCAGCAGCTTGGCACGTCCTGGGGCCAACGTCCTGACTTTC. Protein sequence: CASSLARPGANVLTF.

The genes are TRBV7-8 and TRBJ2-7, with a possible D match to TRBD1 (6 bases). CDR3 length equals 13 residues. Trimming took off 5 bases at V and 1 base at J, with 9 bases between the two ends. CDR1 and CDR2 (germline): SGHVS, FQNEAQ. CDR3 coding DNA: TGTGCCAGCAGCCCCGACAGGTCCTACGAGCAGTACTTC. Translation gives CASSPDRSYEQYF.

This chain uses TRBV6-6 with TRBJ2-1; 12 nucleotides agree with TRBD2. Germline V gives CDR1 MNHNY, CDR2 SVGAGI (reference sequence). Germline trimming cut 7 bases from V and 9 bases from J; bases unmatched to any gene: 13. This CDR3 has 16 residues. The CDR3 region is CASTPSSSGRASEQFF. In DNA form, the CDR3 reads TGTGCCAGCACCCCGTCTTCTAGCGGGAGGGCCTCTGAGCAGTTCTTC.